The next 5 T cell receptor beta chains were all read from a single sample in a study of post-analysis software for immune sequencing data. Prepared libraries of TCR beta cDNA carried unique molecular identifiers. TCRdb reprocessed the PCR reads with MiXCR, giving one entry per CDR3 protein. The sample lists some 690,000 distinct CDR3 sequences; 25% to 30% were seen once. These receptors have no known antigen. Regarding the study as a whole: Five TRBV segments, including TRBV5-6, TRBV5-1 and TRBV20-1, were more frequent in patients than controls.

Sequenced: blood. The source of these receptors is a girl aged 10 to 17 with multiple sclerosis.

This clonotype was seen only a few times. The chain employs TRBV2 and TRBJ1-2, with a possible D match to TRBD1 (5 bases). In germline, CDR1 is SNHLY, CDR2 FYNNEI. The CDR3 contains 16 residues. V dropped 5 bases and J dropped 0 bases, with 16 bases sitting between them. The CDR3 protein is CASSPRGILANYGYTF. The CDR3 DNA follows: TGTGCCAGCAGTCCTCGGGGCATCCTTGCTAACTATGGCTACACCTTC.

The gene calls are TRBV9 and TRBJ2-5; TRBD2 aligns across 11 bases. CDR1 and CDR2 (germline): SGDLS, YYNGEE. V lost 3 bases and J lost 5; bases outside the gene matches: 9. The CDR3 is 16 residues long. This CDR3 is CASSAGTSGHRETQYF. The CDR3, as DNA: TGTGCCAGCAGCGCTGGGACTAGCGGTCACCGGGAGACCCAGTACTTC. Filled out from reference TRBV9 and TRBJ2-5, the complete variable domain reads DSGVTQTPKHLITATGQRVTLRCSPRSGDLSVYWYQQSLDQGLQFLIQYYNGEERAKGNILERFSAQQFPDLHSELNLSSLELGDSALYFCASSAGTSGHRETQYFGPGTRLLVL.

V and J are TRBV15 and TRBJ2-1, with TRBD1 as a possible D gene (6 bases). Germline V gene sequence: CDR1 LNHNV, CDR2 YYDKDF (reference sequence). CDR3 length equals 14 residues. Trimming shortened V by 2 bases and J by 13 bases, and 18 bases separated the two germline ends. CDR3 in DNA: TGTGCCACCAGCAGACCAGGGGCGGCCCAAACCCAGTTCTTC. Protein: CATSRPGAAQTQFF.

The rearrangement joins TRBV20-1 to TRBJ1-4; D perhaps matches TRBD1 (5 bases). CDR1 and CDR2 from the germline V gene are DFQATT and SNEGSKA (reference sequence). Trimming cost V 0 bases and J 0 bases, with 14 bases left between them. This CDR3 has 17 residues. As DNA, the CDR3 is TGCAGTGCTAGAGATCCCAGGGACCTTGCAACTAATGAAAAACTGTTTTTT. Protein product: CSARDPRDLATNEKLFF.

The rearrangement links TRBV6-6 to TRBJ1-1; the D is unclear. The V gene lost 3 bases and the J gene lost 7 bases, with 12 bases spanning the gap. Germline values: CDR1 MNHNY, CDR2 SVGAGI (reference sequence). This CDR3 is 13 amino acids long. Here the CDR3 reads CASSYAAGSEAFF. In nucleotides, the CDR3 is TGTGCCAGCAGTTATGCGGCCGGGAGTGAAGCTTTCTTT.